Shown below are 29 T cell receptor beta chains from a single sample sequenced in a study of PD-1 blockade in mismatch repair-deficient tumors. Sequenced by immunoSEQ multiplex PCR; TCRdb stores in-frame clones only, minus some. This sample yields about 51,000 clones, of which over 65% are seen a single time; approximately 3.2% belongs to the top ten. Sequenced here: peripheral blood, sampled 4 weeks after starting pembrolizumab. These receptors were taken from an adult with mismatch repair-deficient cancer.

The chain is built from TRBV5-4 and TRBJ2-2; no reliable D call. Looked up from germline, CDR1 is SGHNT and CDR2 is YYREEE (reference sequence). With 0 bases removed from V and 5 bases from J, the gap between germline ends came to 8 bases. This CDR3 comprises 14 residues. The CDR3 sequence: CASSLARSTGELFF. In DNA form, the CDR3 reads TGTGCCAGCAGCTTGGCCAGGTCAACCGGGGAGCTGTTTTTT.

The genes are TRBV6-5 and TRBJ2-7, with TRBD2 as a possible D gene (6 bases). Per the germline V gene, CDR1 is MNHEY and CDR2 is SVGAGI. The CDR3 has 15 amino acids. Trimming pared 1 base from V and 0 bases from J, leaving 10 bases between. The CDR3 protein is CASSYFGGDSYEQYF. Written as DNA, the CDR3 is TGTGCCAGCAGTTACTTCGGGGGAGACTCCTACGAGCAGTACTTC.

V and J are TRBV7-2 and TRBJ2-7; TRBD1 matches 7 bases. The V and J ends lost 5 bases and 2 bases, in that order; junction bases with no gene match: 6. CDR1 and CDR2 (germline): SGHTA, FQGNSA. The CDR3 extends over 14 amino acids. The CDR3 sequence: CASSPVGQPYEQYF. CDR3 nucleotide sequence: TGTGCCAGCAGCCCGGTGGGACAGCCCTACGAGCAGTACTTC.

Details on this clone: At one end the junction does not follow the germline gene, possibly because of a read error. The chain combines TRBV6-5 with TRBJ2-4, with unresolved D. The CDR3 loop spans 11 amino acids. Per germline, CDR1 MNHEY and CDR2 SVGAGI. The CDR3 reads CASSGSGRSFF. The CDR3 DNA follows: TGTGCCAGCAGCGGATCAGGCAGGTCCTTCTTC.

This chain connects TRBV27 to TRBJ1-2; D gene ambiguous. Trimming removed 6 bases at V and 2 bases at J, with 10 bases between. Germline V gene lookup returns CDR1 MNHEY and CDR2 SMNVEV (reference sequence). The CDR3 loop spans 13 amino acids. The CDR3 DNA reads as TGTGCCAGCAGACGGGGAGGGAACTATGGCTACACCTTC. It yields the protein CASRRGGNYGYTF.

The chain combines TRBV5-1 with TRBJ2-2; D is undetermined. V lost 2 bases, J lost 2 bases, and 7 bases lay in between. CDR1 is SGHRS and CDR2 is YFSETQ in the germline V gene. This CDR3 region has 14 residues. The CDR3 DNA follows: TGCGCCAGCAGCTTTACGGGCAACACCGGGGAGCTGTTTTTT. Protein sequence: CASSFTGNTGELFF.

The rearrangement joins TRBV9 to TRBJ2-2, with 8 bases identical to TRBD2. V trimming: 0 bases; J trimming: 3 bases; junction bases outside the gene matches: 4. The germline V gene has CDR1 SGDLS and CDR2 YYNGEE. The CDR3 has 16 residues. CDR3 in amino acids: CASSVGAGVDTGELFF. The CDR3 DNA is TGTGCCAGCAGCGTAGGAGCGGGAGTCGACACCGGGGAGCTGTTTTTT.

This chain joins TRBV18 and TRBJ2-7; D is unresolved. Germline assignment: CDR1 KGHSH and CDR2 LQKENI. The CDR3 has 13 amino acids. The ends were cut back, 5 bases at V and 0 bases at J, with 8 bases in the middle. CDR3 DNA: TGTGCCAGCTCAGCCCCGAGCTCCTACGAGCAGTACTTC. This gives the protein CASSAPSSYEQYF.

The chain combines TRBV5-1 with TRBJ2-1; TRBD1 agrees at 11 bases. The junction had 9 bases not matched to a gene; V was cut back by 5 bases and J by 8 bases. This CDR3 has 15 amino acids. Per the germline V gene, CDR1 is SGHRS and CDR2 is YFSETQ. The CDR3 DNA reads TGCGCCAGCAGGACCGGGACAGGGGGAGTGGATGAGCAGTTCTTC. Encoded protein: CASRTGTGGVDEQFF.

The chain recombines TRBV27 with TRBJ1-1; a possible D gene is TRBD1 (5 bases). The CDR3 totals 16 residues. Germline CDR1 MNHEY, CDR2 SMNVEV (reference sequence). V was clipped by 2 bases and J by 1 base, with 14 bases between them. The CDR3 spells CASSLNFRGKNTEAFF. CDR3 nucleotides: TGTGCCAGCAGTTTAAATTTCCGGGGCAAGAACACTGAAGCTTTCTTT.

The chain has TRBV29-1 and TRBJ2-2; D call uncertain. The CDR3 consists of 13 residues. CDR1 SQVTM and CDR2 ANQGSEA come from the germline V gene. Between the trimmed V and J ends, which lost 4 bases and 7 bases, there was a span of 13 bases. The CDR3 DNA reads as TGCAGCGTTGCACCGCCCGGCGGCGGGGAGCTGTTTTTT. Translated, it gives CSVAPPGGGELFF.

The chain couples TRBV7-2 to TRBJ2-3, with 12 bases lining up with TRBD2. Trimming at V came to 5 bases and at J to 5 bases, leaving 8 bases not matched to a gene. The CDR3 sequence is 16 residues long. Germline CDR1 SGHTA, CDR2 FQGNSA. The CDR3 spells CASSLRTSGKGDTQYF. In DNA form, the CDR3 reads TGTGCCAGCAGCCTAAGGACTAGCGGGAAGGGAGATACGCAGTATTTT.

The chain combines TRBV5-8 with TRBJ2-1; 12 positions agree with TRBD2. J lost 10 bases, V lost 4 bases, and 12 bases had no gene match. Germline V gives CDR1 SGHTS, CDR2 YDEGEE. The CDR3 sequence is 16 residues long. DNA of the CDR3: TGTGCCAGCAGCCTGGGACTAGCGGGTCTTGGCGAAGAGCAGTTCTTC. It encodes CASSLGLAGLGEEQFF.

A single count supports this clone. This chain links TRBV7-6 with TRBJ2-7, with 7 bases matching TRBD1. The CDR3 is 17 residues long. Germline V gene lookup returns CDR1 SGHVS and CDR2 FNYEAQ. V lost 1 base to trimming and J lost 3 bases; unmatched junction nucleotides: 12. The CDR3 is CASSLEPLGQVFYEQYF. The CDR3, as DNA: TGTGCCAGCAGCTTAGAACCCCTTGGACAGGTGTTCTACGAGCAGTACTTC. The variable domain in full, with the rest retrieved from reference TRBV7-6 and TRBJ2-7, is GAGVSQSPRYKVTKRGQDVALRCDPISGHVSLYWYRQALGQGPEFLTYFNYEAQQDKSGLPNDRFSAERPEGSISTLTIQRTEQRDSAMYRCASSLEPLGQVFYEQYFGPGTRLTVT.

The rearrangement links TRBV5-1 to TRBJ2-1; 11 nucleotides line up with TRBD2. Germline V lookup: CDR1 SGHRS, CDR2 YFSETQ. The CDR3 totals 16 residues. Losses at the gene ends were 4 bases for V and 2 bases for J; bases not matched to a gene: 5. The CDR3: CASSQGTSGTYNEQFF. CDR3 bases: TGCGCCAGCAGCCAAGGGACTAGCGGCACCTACAATGAGCAGTTCTTC.

V gene TRBV7-3 combines with J gene TRBJ2-7, with 9 bases matching TRBD2. From germline, CDR1 is SGHTA and CDR2 FQGTGA. The junction had 1 base not matched to a gene; V was cut back by 2 bases and J by 2 bases. The CDR3 is 14 residues long. The CDR3 DNA reads as TGTGCCAGCAGCTTAGGCGGGGGGGCCTACGAGCAGTACTTC. Translated, it gives CASSLGGGAYEQYF.

The rearrangement uses TRBV9 and TRBJ2-1; TRBD2 agrees at 14 bases. This CDR3 has 19 amino acids. Germline V lookup: CDR1 SGDLS, CDR2 YYNGEE. Germline trimming cut 0 bases from V and 7 bases from J; bases unmatched to any gene: 12. Here the CDR3 DNA reads TGTGCCAGCAGCGTAGGCGGGACTAGCGGGAGCCGCCGTGTTAATGAGCAGTTCTTC. Protein sequence: CASSVGGTSGSRRVNEQFF.

The chain joins TRBV18 to TRBJ2-7; D is uncertain. The CDR3 extends over 14 amino acids. Germline-derived CDR1 and CDR2 are KGHSH and LQKENI. Trimming pared 2 bases from V and 2 bases from J, leaving 10 bases between. Here the CDR3 reads CASSPGPDPYEQYF. The CDR3 DNA reads TGTGCCAGCTCACCAGGTCCCGACCCCTACGAGCAGTACTTC.

The chain recombines TRBV19 with TRBJ1-2, with 8 bases fitting TRBD1. CDR1 and CDR2 from the germline V gene are LNHDA and SQIVND (reference sequence). The V gene end was trimmed by 4 bases and the J gene end by 6 bases; junction bases not matched to a gene: 10. This CDR3 has 15 residues. In DNA, the CDR3 is TGTGCCAGTAGTACCTACCATGGACAGGGAGATGGCTACACCTTC. Its translation: CASSTYHGQGDGYTF.

The chain carries TRBV7-9 and TRBJ2-7, with 8 bases that match TRBD2. V trimming: 1 base; J trimming: 3 bases; junction bases outside the gene matches: 11. This CDR3 is 17 amino acids long. Germline V gives CDR1 SEHNR, CDR2 FQNEAQ (reference sequence). CDR3 DNA: TGTGCCAGCAGCTTAGGGCGTTGGGGACTAGGACTCTACGAGCAGTACTTC. It codes for CASSLGRWGLGLYEQYF.

The sample holds a few counts of this clone. CDR3 residues: CASSITLAGGPSNEQFF. CDR3 DNA: TGTGCCAGTAGTATTACCCTTGCGGGAGGGCCAAGTAATGAGCAGTTCTTC. The chain couples TRBV19 to TRBJ2-1, with 9 nucleotides matching TRBD2. CDR3 length equals 17 residues. After removal of 3 bases from V and 7 bases from J, the junction contained 13 bases not matched to a gene. The germline V gene encodes CDR1 LNHDA and CDR2 SQIVND (reference sequence). Full variable domain (remainder filled in from reference TRBV19 and TRBJ2-1): DGGITQSPKYLFRKEGQNVTLSCEQNLNHDAMYWYRQDPGQGLRLIYYSQIVNDFQKGDIAEGYSVSREKKESFPLTVTSAQKNPTAFYLCASSITLAGGPSNEQFFGPGTRLTVL.

This chain joins TRBV10-1 and TRBJ1-1; maybe TRBD1 (5 bases). Trimming removed 6 bases from V and 6 bases from J, with 17 bases in between. The CDR3 has 14 amino acids. Germline values: CDR1 WNHNN, CDR2 SYGVQD (reference sequence). CDR3 DNA sequence: TGCGCCAGCAGACCCGACAGTATGGTCGCTGAAGCTTTCTTT. This codes for CASRPDSMVAEAFF.

The table lists this clone with a few counts. V usage is TRBV15 and J usage is TRBJ2-1; TRBD2 aligns across 7 bases. Unmatched junction bases numbered 4, after V lost 0 bases and J lost 5 bases. Germline V gene lookup returns CDR1 LNHNV and CDR2 YYDKDF (reference sequence). The CDR3 runs 15 residues. CDR3 DNA: TGTGCCACCAGCAGAGATCGGGGGGAAAACAATGAGCAGTTCTTC. It translates to CATSRDRGENNEQFF.

CDR3: CASSLGIRSNEQFF. In DNA, the CDR3 is TGTGCCAGCAGCTTAGGTATCCGGAGCAATGAGCAGTTCTTC. The V call is TRBV11-1, the J call TRBJ2-1; no clear D. Germline V CDR1 and CDR2: SGHAT, FQDESV (reference sequence). The CDR3 runs 14 residues. V gave up 1 base and J gave up 6 bases, with 10 bases separating them.

The chain uses TRBV5-4 and TRBJ1-3; TRBD1 matches 9 bases. The trim removed 4 bases at V and 4 bases at J, leaving 6 bases unmatched. CDR1 and CDR2 from the germline V gene are SGHNT and YYREEE (reference sequence). The CDR3 runs to 15 residues. The DNA for the CDR3 is TGTGCCAGCAGCCAGGGGACAGGGCTGGGAAACACCATATATTTT. Its translation: CASSQGTGLGNTIYF.

The sample holds one count of this clone. The CDR3 DNA reads as TGTGCCAGCAGCTCCCCGATGACTAGCGGCTTCACAGATACGCAGTATTTT. Translation gives CASSSPMTSGFTDTQYF. This chain connects TRBV7-2 to TRBJ2-3, with 9 bases lining up with TRBD2. CDR1 and CDR2 (germline): SGHTA, FQGNSA. The length of the CDR3 is 17 residues. After removal of 4 bases from V and 2 bases from J, the junction contained 10 bases not matched to a gene.

This clone was recorded only once. The J gene is TRBJ1-5, the V gene TRBV9; 8 positions agree with TRBD1. The V gene's germline CDR1 is SGDLS and CDR2 YYNGEE. V lost 1 base and J lost 7; bases outside the gene matches: 7. The CDR3 totals 15 residues. For the CDR3, the DNA is TGTGCCAGCAGCGTACAGGGGGCGTTAGGCCAGCCCCAGCATTTT. Its protein product is CASSVQGALGQPQHF.

This clone was seen more than once but under ten times. This chain connects TRBV7-2 to TRBJ1-2; 7 bases match TRBD1. The V and J ends lost 5 bases and 2 bases, in that order; junction bases with no gene match: 5. The CDR3 has 14 amino acids. Looked up from germline, CDR1 is SGHTA and CDR2 is FQGNSA. Here the CDR3 reads CASSLSQGNYGYTF. The DNA for the CDR3 is TGTGCCAGCAGCCTCTCACAGGGGAACTATGGCTACACCTTC.

The J gene is TRBJ2-5, the V gene TRBV9; possibly TRBD1 or TRBD2 for D (5 bases each). The CDR3 sequence is 17 residues long. Germline V CDR1 and CDR2: SGDLS, YYNGEE. V lost 4 bases and J lost 3, with 22 bases in between. Here the CDR3 reads CASSPEGVGRAEETQYF. CDR3 sequence (DNA): TGTGCCAGCAGCCCCGAGGGAGTAGGCAGGGCCGAAGAGACCCAGTACTTC.